The rows below give T cell receptor beta chains drawn from one sample of a study of cytomegalovirus exposure and HLA in healthy donors. Measured with immunoSEQ multiplex PCR; TCRdb has only the in-frame clones, and not every one. The repertoire includes about 130,000 clones, approximately 79% of them detected once, and less than 4.5% sits in the top ten. Sequencing was carried out using PBMCs. These receptor sequences come from a young man in good health and CMV-seronegative. Each CDR3 is given with its conserved first and last residue. The order of the fields is V gene, D gene, J gene, clone size, CDR3 protein, CDR3 DNA. A D gene is named only where the DNA matches it firmly. Clone size is shown for a subset of rows, as once, few, many or a class of expanded clone.

TRBV6-5,TRBD1,TRBJ2-1,-,CASRSGTGGYNEQFF,TGTGCCAGCAGGTCCGGGACAGGGGGTTACAATGAGCAGTTCTTC
TRBV15,-,TRBJ1-1,once,CATSRGTSAFF,TGTGCCACCAGCCGGGGTACGTCTGCTTTCTTT
TRBV7-9,TRBD2,TRBJ2-7,-,CASSFLSAGGPNF,TGTGCCAGCAGCTTCTTGTCGGCGGGGGGGCCAAACTTC
TRBV2,-,TRBJ2-5,-,CASRMEGGETQYF,TGTGCCAGCAGAATGGAAGGAGGAGAGACCCAGTACTTC
TRBV7-9,TRBD1,TRBJ1-1,-,CASSQWTGMNTEAFF,TGTGCCAGCAGCCAGTGGACAGGGATGAACACTGAAGCTTTCTTT
TRBV5-1,-,TRBJ1-4,-,CASSFGQRFNEKLFF,TGCGCCAGCAGCTTTGGACAGCGTTTTAATGAAAAACTGTTTTTT
TRBV28,TRBD2,TRBJ2-2,-,CASSPGLAATGELFF,TGTGCCAGCAGCCCAGGACTAGCGGCCACCGGGGAGCTGTTTTTT
TRBV4-1,-,TRBJ1-4,-,CASSQVFGEKLFF,TGCGCCAGCAGCCAAGTTTTCGGTGAAAAACTGTTTTTT
TRBV7-9,TRBD1,TRBJ1-4,-,CASSIQGYNEKLFF,TGTGCCAGCAGCATACAGGGGTACAATGAAAAACTGTTTTTT
TRBV5-1,-,TRBJ1-3,-,CASRPPRAAGNTIYF,TGCGCCAGCAGGCCCCCGAGGGCGGCTGGAAACACCATATATTTT
TRBV9,TRBD1,TRBJ1-2,few,CASSVNPGQGYGYTF,TGTGCCAGCAGCGTAAACCCGGGACAGGGGTATGGCTACACCTTC
TRBV4-1,TRBD2,TRBJ2-3,once,CASSQGGLAGGRDTQYF,TGCGCCAGCAGCCAAGGGGGGCTAGCGGGGGGACGAGATACGCAGTATTTT
TRBV2,-,TRBJ2-3,few,CASSVHREGGTQYF,TGTGCCAGCAGTGTACACAGGGAAGGGGGTACGCAGTATTTT
TRBV4-1,TRBD1,TRBJ2-5,few,CASKIETGGWTQYF,TGCGCCAGCAAAATTGAGACAGGGGGCTGGACCCAGTACTTC
TRBV6-1,-,TRBJ1-6,-,CASLQGSDSPLHF,TGTGCCAGCTTACAGGGTTCGGATTCACCCCTCCACTTT
TRBV11-2,TRBD1,TRBJ1-1,-,CASSYRGNTEAFF,TGTGCCAGCAGTTACAGGGGGAACACTGAAGCTTTCTTT
TRBV9,-,TRBJ1-4,-,CASHTSRRHEKLFF,TGTGCCAGCCACACCAGCAGGCGACATGAAAAACTGTTTTTT
TRBV30,-,TRBJ1-2,-,CAHGTTGYGYTF,TGTGCCCACGGGACAACGGGCTATGGCTACACCTTC
TRBV4-2,TRBD1,TRBJ2-1,once,CASSPGTDYNEQFF,TGTGCCAGCAGCCCGGGGACAGACTACAATGAGCAGTTCTTC
TRBV5-5,TRBD1,TRBJ1-2,-,CASSLAGGQYGYTF,TGTGCCAGCAGCTTGGCAGGGGGCCAGTATGGCTACACCTTC
TRBV4-3,TRBD2,TRBJ2-1,-,CASSQDRTPAGALNNEQFF,TGCGCCAGCAGCCAAGATCGGACCCCAGCGGGGGCCCTTAACAATGAGCAGTTCTTC
TRBV5-1,-,TRBJ2-5,-,CASSLFGQETQYF,TGCGCCAGCAGCTTGTTCGGCCAAGAGACCCAGTACTTC
TRBV7-8,TRBD1,TRBJ1-4,-,CASRPTGQGGEKLFF,TGTGCCAGCAGACCGACGGGACAGGGGGGAGAAAAACTGTTTTTT
TRBV5-6,TRBD1,TRBJ2-7,-,CASSIPRDRDSYEQYF,TGTGCCAGCAGCATACCCCGGGACAGGGACTCCTACGAGCAGTACTTC
TRBV2,TRBD2,TRBJ2-1,-,CASSREGYNEQFF,TGTGCCAGCAGCAGGGAGGGCTACAATGAGCAGTTCTTC
TRBV27,TRBD2,TRBJ2-7,-,CASVGGAYEQYF,TGTGCCAGCGTCGGGGGGGCCTACGAGCAGTACTTC
TRBV15,-,TRBJ1-5,-,CATSRVQGTPQPQHF,TGTGCCACCAGCAGAGTGCAGGGGACCCCTCAGCCCCAGCATTTT
TRBV7-2,TRBD2,TRBJ2-2,-,CASSSVGSGGAAGELFF,TGTGCCAGCAGCTCCGTCGGTAGCGGGGGGGCGGCCGGGGAGCTGTTTTTT
TRBV6-1,TRBD1,TRBJ1-2,-,CASSKAQGQGIYGYTF,TGTGCCAGCAGTAAAGCCCAGGGACAGGGGATCTATGGCTACACCTTC
TRBV9,-,TRBJ2-1,-,CASSVGQNNEQFF,TGTGCCAGCAGCGTCGGACAGAACAATGAGCAGTTCTTC
TRBV6-1,-,TRBJ1-2,-,CAGRAGIVGGYTF,TGTGCCGGGAGGGCAGGGATTGTAGGTGGCTACACCTTC
TRBV19,-,TRBJ2-1,-,CASIGLEEGNEQFF,TGTGCCAGTATTGGCTTGGAGGAGGGGAATGAGCAGTTCTTC
TRBV7-9,-,TRBJ2-7,few,CASSWGQAYEQYF,TGTGCCAGCAGCTGGGGCCAAGCCTACGAGCAGTACTTC
TRBV18,TRBD2,TRBJ2-3,-,CASSPFFSGGAADTQYF,TGTGCCAGCTCACCCTTTTTCTCCGGGGGGGCTGCAGATACGCAGTATTTT
TRBV5-1,-,TRBJ2-7,once,CASSFAGGLYEQYF,TGCGCCAGCAGCTTTGCGGGTGGACTCTACGAGCAGTACTTC
TRBV28,TRBD1,TRBJ2-7,-,CASSNARDRGFGEQYF,TGTGCCAGCAGTAACGCCCGGGACAGGGGGTTCGGCGAGCAGTACTTC
TRBV28,-,TRBJ1-1,few,CASTPPGGWTEAFF,TGTGCCAGCACTCCCCCGGGGGGATGGACTGAAGCTTTCTTT
TRBV27,-,TRBJ2-7,-,CASSLLVSGEQYF,TGTGCCAGCAGTTTACTAGTTTCGGGGGAGCAGTACTTC
TRBV2,-,TRBJ2-1,-,CAGGGSSYNEQFF,TGTGCCGGCGGGGGCAGCTCCTACAATGAGCAGTTCTTC
TRBV19,TRBD1,TRBJ1-2,-,CASSPRDRGIYGYTF,TGTGCCAGTTCTCCCCGGGACAGGGGTATCTATGGCTACACCTTC
TRBV7-3,TRBD2,TRBJ2-4,-,CASSSGLAGGDKNIQYF,TGTGCCAGCAGCTCGGGACTAGCGGGGGGGGACAAAAACATTCAGTACTTC
TRBV7-9,-,TRBJ2-1,-,CAYGAHEQFF,TGTGCCTATGGGGCGCATGAGCAGTTCTTC
TRBV7-2,-,TRBJ2-7,-,CASSRRYEQYF,TGTGCCAGCAGCCGCCGGTACGAGCAGTACTTC
TRBV5-4,TRBD2,TRBJ2-1,-,CASSPTGGASNEQFF,TGTGCCAGCAGCCCCACGGGGGGGGCTTCCAATGAGCAGTTCTTC
TRBV5-1,TRBD2,TRBJ2-5,once,CASSLGDSSGEETQYF,TGCGCCAGCAGCTTGGGGGATAGTAGCGGGGAAGAGACCCAGTACTTC
TRBV19,-,TRBJ1-1,-,CASIGGITEAFF,TGTGCCTCCATCGGGGGAATCACTGAAGCTTTCTTT
TRBV4-1,TRBD1,TRBJ2-7,-,CASSQRQGYEQYF,TGCGCCAGCAGCCAACGACAGGGGTACGAGCAGTACTTC